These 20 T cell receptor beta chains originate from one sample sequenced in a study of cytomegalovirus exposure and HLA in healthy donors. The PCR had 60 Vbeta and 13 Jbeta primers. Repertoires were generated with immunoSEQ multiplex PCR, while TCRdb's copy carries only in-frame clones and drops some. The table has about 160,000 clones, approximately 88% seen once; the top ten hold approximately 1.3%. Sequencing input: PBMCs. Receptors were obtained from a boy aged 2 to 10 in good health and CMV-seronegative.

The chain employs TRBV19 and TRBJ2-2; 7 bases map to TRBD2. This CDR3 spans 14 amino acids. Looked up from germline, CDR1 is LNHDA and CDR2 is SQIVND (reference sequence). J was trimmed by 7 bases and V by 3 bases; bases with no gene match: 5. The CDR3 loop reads CASSIGGFGGELFF. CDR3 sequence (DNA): TGTGCCAGTAGTATCGGGGGGTTTGGCGGGGAGCTGTTTTTT. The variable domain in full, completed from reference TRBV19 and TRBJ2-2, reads DGGITQSPKYLFRKEGQNVTLSCEQNLNHDAMYWYRQDPGQGLRLIYYSQIVNDFQKGDIAEGYSVSREKKESFPLTVTSAQKNPTAFYLCASSIGGFGGELFFGEGSRLTVL.

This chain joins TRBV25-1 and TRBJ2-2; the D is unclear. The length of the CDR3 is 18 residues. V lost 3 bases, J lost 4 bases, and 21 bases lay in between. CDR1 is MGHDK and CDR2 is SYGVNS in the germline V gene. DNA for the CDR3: TGTGCCAGCAGTGAGAGGATTTTACAAAATCTACCCACCGGGGAGCTGTTTTTT. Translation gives CASSERILQNLPTGELFF.

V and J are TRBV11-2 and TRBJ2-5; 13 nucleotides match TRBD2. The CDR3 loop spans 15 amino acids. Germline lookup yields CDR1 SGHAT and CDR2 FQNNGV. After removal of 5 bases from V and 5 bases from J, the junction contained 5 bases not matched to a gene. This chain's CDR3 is CASSPSGLAGETQYF. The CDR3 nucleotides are TGTGCCAGCAGCCCTTCGGGACTAGCGGGGGAGACCCAGTACTTC.

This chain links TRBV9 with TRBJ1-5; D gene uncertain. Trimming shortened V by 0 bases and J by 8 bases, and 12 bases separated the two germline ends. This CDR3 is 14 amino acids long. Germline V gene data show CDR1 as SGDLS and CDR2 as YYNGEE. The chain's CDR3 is CASSVGASGKPQHF. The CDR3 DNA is TGTGCCAGCAGCGTAGGGGCTTCCGGAAAGCCCCAGCATTTT.

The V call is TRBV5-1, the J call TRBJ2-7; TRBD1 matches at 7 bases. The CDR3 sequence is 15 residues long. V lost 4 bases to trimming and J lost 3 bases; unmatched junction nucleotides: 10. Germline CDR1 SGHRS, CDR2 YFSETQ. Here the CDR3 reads CASSTGQEISYEQYF. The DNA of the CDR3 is TGCGCCAGCAGCACAGGACAGGAGATCAGCTACGAGCAGTACTTC.

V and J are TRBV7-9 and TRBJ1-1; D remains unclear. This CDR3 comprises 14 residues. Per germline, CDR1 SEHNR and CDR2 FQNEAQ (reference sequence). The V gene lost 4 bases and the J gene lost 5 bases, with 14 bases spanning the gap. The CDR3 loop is CASSSIRTGTEAFF. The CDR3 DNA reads TGTGCCAGCAGCTCCATTCGGACGGGGACTGAAGCTTTCTTT.

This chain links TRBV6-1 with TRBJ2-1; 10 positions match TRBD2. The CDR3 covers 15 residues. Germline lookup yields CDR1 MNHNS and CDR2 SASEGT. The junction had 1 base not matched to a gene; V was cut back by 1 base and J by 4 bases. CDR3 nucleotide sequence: TGTGCCAGCAGTGAAGAAGCGGGAGGGTACAATGAGCAGTTCTTC. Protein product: CASSEEAGGYNEQFF.

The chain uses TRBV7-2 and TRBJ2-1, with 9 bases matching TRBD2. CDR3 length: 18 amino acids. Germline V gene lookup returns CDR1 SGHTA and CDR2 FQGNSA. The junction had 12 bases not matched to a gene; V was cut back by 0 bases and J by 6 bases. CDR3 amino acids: CASSLAGLAGERGNEQFF. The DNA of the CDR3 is TGTGCCAGCAGCTTAGCGGGGTTAGCGGGAGAAAGGGGCAATGAGCAGTTCTTC.

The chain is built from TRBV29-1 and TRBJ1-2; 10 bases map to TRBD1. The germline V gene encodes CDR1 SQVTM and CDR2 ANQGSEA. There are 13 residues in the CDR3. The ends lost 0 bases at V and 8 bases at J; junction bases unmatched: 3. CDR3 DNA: TGCAGCGTTGAAGAGGGACAGGGGTACGGCTACACCTTC. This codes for CSVEEGQGYGYTF.

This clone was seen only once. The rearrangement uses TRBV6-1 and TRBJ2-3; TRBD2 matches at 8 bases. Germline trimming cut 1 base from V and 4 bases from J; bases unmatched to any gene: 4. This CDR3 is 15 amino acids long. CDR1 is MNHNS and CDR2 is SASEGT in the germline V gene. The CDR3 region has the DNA TGTGCCAGCAGTGAAGTGTTAGCGGGGCCAGATACGCAGTATTTT. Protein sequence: CASSEVLAGPDTQYF.

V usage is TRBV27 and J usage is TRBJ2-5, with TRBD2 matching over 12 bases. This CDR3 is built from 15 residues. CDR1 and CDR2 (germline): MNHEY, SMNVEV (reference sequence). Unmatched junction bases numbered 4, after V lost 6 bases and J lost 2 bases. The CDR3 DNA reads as TGTGCCAGCAGGGCTAGCGGGGGGGGACAAGAGACCCAGTACTTC. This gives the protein CASRASGGGQETQYF.

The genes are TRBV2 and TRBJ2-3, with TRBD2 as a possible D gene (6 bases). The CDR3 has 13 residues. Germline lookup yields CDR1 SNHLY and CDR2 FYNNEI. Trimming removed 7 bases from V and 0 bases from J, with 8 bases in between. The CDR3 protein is CASTGGSTDTQYF. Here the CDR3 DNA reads TGTGCCAGCACTGGAGGGAGCACAGATACGCAGTATTTT.

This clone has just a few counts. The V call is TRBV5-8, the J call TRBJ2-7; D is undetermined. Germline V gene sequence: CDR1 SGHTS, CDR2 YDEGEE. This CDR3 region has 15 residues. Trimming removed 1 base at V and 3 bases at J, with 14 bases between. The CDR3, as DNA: TGTGCCAGCAGCTTGAATAGAGTCAGGAACTACGAGCAGTACTTC. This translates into CASSLNRVRNYEQYF.

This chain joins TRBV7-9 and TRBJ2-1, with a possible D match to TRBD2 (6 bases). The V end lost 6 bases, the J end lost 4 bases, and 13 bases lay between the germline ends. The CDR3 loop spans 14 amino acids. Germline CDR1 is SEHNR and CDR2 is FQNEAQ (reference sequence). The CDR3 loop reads CASSGDFQYNEQFF. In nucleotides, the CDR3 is TGTGCCAGCAGTGGGGACTTTCAATACAATGAGCAGTTCTTC.

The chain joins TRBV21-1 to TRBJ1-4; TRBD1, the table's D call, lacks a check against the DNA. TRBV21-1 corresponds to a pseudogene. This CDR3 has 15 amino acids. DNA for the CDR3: TGTGCCAGCAGCGCCCGGGACAGGTATAATGAAAAACTGTTTTTT. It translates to CASSARDRYNEKLFF.

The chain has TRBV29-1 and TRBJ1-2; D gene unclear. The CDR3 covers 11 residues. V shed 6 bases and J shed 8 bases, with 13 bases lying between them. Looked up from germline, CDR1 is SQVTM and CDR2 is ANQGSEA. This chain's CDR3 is CSVRQRSGYTF. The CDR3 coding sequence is TGCAGCGTGAGACAAAGGTCCGGCTACACCTTC.

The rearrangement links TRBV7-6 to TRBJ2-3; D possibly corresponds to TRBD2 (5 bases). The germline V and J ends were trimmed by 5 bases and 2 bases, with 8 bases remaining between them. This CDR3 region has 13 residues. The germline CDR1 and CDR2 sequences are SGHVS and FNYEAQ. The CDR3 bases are TGTGCCAGCAGCCTTGGACTCACAGATACGCAGTATTTT. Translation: CASSLGLTDTQYF.

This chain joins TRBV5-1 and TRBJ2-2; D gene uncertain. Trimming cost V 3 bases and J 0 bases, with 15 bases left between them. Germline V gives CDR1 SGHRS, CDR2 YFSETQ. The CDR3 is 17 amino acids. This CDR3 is CASSSPLPAPNTGELFF. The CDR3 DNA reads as TGCGCCAGCAGCTCGCCTCTCCCCGCGCCGAACACCGGGGAGCTGTTTTTT.

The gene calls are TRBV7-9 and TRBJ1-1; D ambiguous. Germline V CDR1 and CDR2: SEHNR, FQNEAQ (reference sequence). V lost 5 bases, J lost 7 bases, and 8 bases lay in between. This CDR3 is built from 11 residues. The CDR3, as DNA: TGTGCCAGCAGCCGCGGGGTTGAAGCTTTCTTT. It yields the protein CASSRGVEAFF.

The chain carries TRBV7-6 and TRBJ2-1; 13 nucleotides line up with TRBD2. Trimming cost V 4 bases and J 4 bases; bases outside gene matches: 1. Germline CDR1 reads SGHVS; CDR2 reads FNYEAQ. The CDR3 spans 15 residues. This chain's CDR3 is CASSSGLAGYNEQFF. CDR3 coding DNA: TGTGCCAGCAGCTCGGGACTAGCGGGGTACAATGAGCAGTTCTTC.